The TCR beta chain under discussion was sequenced for a study of neoadjuvant anti-PD-1 for oral cavity cancer. Broader study findings: Higher pretreatment Treg/Th17 ratios tracked higher pretreatment blood clonality.

PBMC libraries mostly used 400 to 550 ng of input genomic DNA, with six replicates per sample. TCRdb keeps only in-frame clones here, not all; method: immunoSEQ multiplex PCR. The sample consists of 70,000 to 95,000 clones, approximately 80% of them appearing once. The germline V gene has CDR1 SGHNT and CDR2 YYREEE (reference sequence). This CDR3 comprises 14 residues. V was pared by 2 bases and J by 12 bases, with 21 bases between. Stage II-IVA oral cavity squamous cell carcinoma was new and untreated by systemic or radiation therapy. No culture or expansion preceded analysis of these blood cells. This clone was detected once. Its antigen is still unknown.

The V gene is TRBV5-4, the J gene TRBJ2-7; a weak D match, TRBD2 (6 bases). This material consisted of PBMCs, taken before nivolumab (anti-PD-1) treatment. This sequence was found in a person between 40 and 85 years old with oral cavity squamous cell carcinoma. CDR3 nucleotides: TGTGCCAGCAGCTTCGGCGACCAGGCGGGACTCCGGTACTTC. It translates to CASSFGDQAGLRYF.